This T cell receptor (beta chain) came from a study of blood T cells in healthy people across ages. Through a sample-barcoded 5' primer and a J-beta primer mix, a second PCR was run for roughly 7 to 12 cycles. Unique molecular identifiers of 12 random nucleotides labeled each cDNA. Sequencing recovered at least 3 million CDR3-containing paired-end reads from each sample. TCRdb ran MiXCR on the 5' RACE reads and lists one entry per CDR3 protein. Of 650,000 to 1,000,000 distinct CDR3 sequences in the sample, about half were seen once. With 2 bases removed from V and 0 bases from J, the gap between germline ends came to 8 bases. Germline V gene data show CDR1 as DFQATT and CDR2 as SNEGSKA (reference sequence). The CDR3 spans 15 residues. This clonotype was seen a few times. Caucasian, healthy and from Russia, the donors were aged between about 6 and 90.

V usage is TRBV20-1 and J usage is TRBJ1-6; D not resolved. This TCR was recovered from a man older than 75 in good health. The specimen sequenced was blood. The CDR3 DNA sequence: TGCAGTGCTAGACCGTTAAACTCCTATAATTCACCCCTCCACTTT. Residues: CSARPLNSYNSPLHF.